This is a list of T cell receptor beta chains from one sample in a study of blood T cell repertoires in COVID-19. The assay was immunoSEQ multiplex PCR, and TCRdb's table has in-frame clones only and misses some. The sample holds approximately 270,000 clones; around 85% are singletons and the top ten take around 1%. The material sequenced was peripheral blood. The receptor set was obtained from a human donor with COVID-19, enrolled during active disease. The donor label of this sample is uncertain. Each CDR3 is given with its conserved first and last residue. Each record gives: V gene, CDR3 length, J gene, D gene, clone size, CDR3 protein, CDR3 DNA. A D gene is named only where the DNA matches it firmly. Rows give clone size only sometimes, using once, few, many, or a class for an expanded clone.

V gene: TRBV5-6
CDR3 length: 16
J gene: TRBJ2-5
D gene: TRBD1
clone size: .
CDR3 protein: CASSFPTGGPQETQYF
CDR3 DNA: TGTGCCAGCAGCTTCCCCACAGGGGGCCCCCAAGAGACCCAGTACTTC

V gene: TRBV2
CDR3 length: 14
J gene: TRBJ1-5
D gene: .
clone size: .
CDR3 protein: CASRPNSYNQPQHF
CDR3 DNA: TGTGCCAGCAGGCCCAACAGTTACAATCAGCCCCAGCATTTT

V gene: TRBV9
CDR3 length: 17
J gene: TRBJ2-3
D gene: TRBD2
clone size: .
CDR3 protein: CASSVAAGNPPPDTQYF
CDR3 DNA: TGTGCCAGCAGCGTAGCAGCGGGGAATCCCCCCCCAGATACGCAGTATTTT

V gene: TRBV6-5
CDR3 length: 13
J gene: TRBJ2-5
D gene: .
clone size: .
CDR3 protein: CASQGQPQETQYF
CDR3 DNA: TGTGCCAGTCAAGGACAGCCCCAAGAGACCCAGTACTTC

V gene: TRBV19
CDR3 length: 15
J gene: TRBJ2-1
D gene: TRBD2
clone size: .
CDR3 protein: CASKTSGGAHNEQFF
CDR3 DNA: TGTGCCAGTAAGACTAGCGGGGGCGCGCACAATGAGCAGTTCTTC

V gene: TRBV20-1
CDR3 length: 11
J gene: TRBJ2-1
D gene: .
clone size: .
CDR3 protein: CSASFRDEQFF
CDR3 DNA: TGCAGTGCTAGCTTCCGGGATGAGCAGTTCTTC

V gene: TRBV6-2/TRBV6-3
CDR3 length: 17
J gene: TRBJ2-1
D gene: TRBD2
clone size: .
CDR3 protein: CASSQIFSGSSYNEQFF
CDR3 DNA: TGTGCCAGCAGTCAGATTTTTAGCGGGAGCTCCTACAATGAGCAGTTCTTC

V gene: TRBV7-3
CDR3 length: 14
J gene: TRBJ2-1
D gene: .
clone size: .
CDR3 protein: CASSSDPRRGEQFF
CDR3 DNA: TGTGCCAGCAGCTCCGATCCTCGGCGGGGTGAGCAGTTCTTC

V gene: TRBV3-1/TRBV3-2
CDR3 length: 13
J gene: TRBJ1-1
D gene: .
clone size: .
CDR3 protein: CASSQGGGLGAFF
CDR3 DNA: TGTGCCAGCAGCCAAGGGGGAGGGCTTGGAGCTTTCTTT

V gene: TRBV6-5
CDR3 length: 14
J gene: TRBJ2-4
D gene: TRBD1
clone size: .
CDR3 protein: CASSGQGAKNIQYF
CDR3 DNA: TGTGCCAGCAGCGGACAGGGAGCCAAAAACATTCAGTACTTC

V gene: TRBV5-1
CDR3 length: 16
J gene: TRBJ2-2
D gene: TRBD2
clone size: .
CDR3 protein: CASSLVAGEETGELFF
CDR3 DNA: TGCGCCAGCAGCTTGGTAGCGGGGGAGGAAACCGGGGAGCTGTTTTTT

V gene: TRBV7-9
CDR3 length: 16
J gene: TRBJ2-7
D gene: TRBD1
clone size: .
CDR3 protein: CASSLEVGQGVYEQYF
CDR3 DNA: TGTGCCAGCAGCTTAGAGGTCGGACAGGGGGTCTACGAGCAGTACTTC

V gene: TRBV28
CDR3 length: 15
J gene: TRBJ2-2
D gene: .
clone size: .
CDR3 protein: CASSPGEGNTGELFF
CDR3 DNA: TGTGCCAGCAGTCCAGGGGAGGGGAACACCGGGGAGCTGTTTTTT

V gene: TRBV3-1/TRBV3-2
CDR3 length: 14
J gene: TRBJ2-5
D gene: TRBD2
clone size: .
CDR3 protein: CASSQEGRGRTQYF
CDR3 DNA: TGTGCCAGCAGCCAAGAAGGGAGGGGACGAACCCAGTACTTC

V gene: TRBV2
CDR3 length: 12
J gene: TRBJ2-4
D gene: .
clone size: .
CDR3 protein: CASRGMRDIQYF
CDR3 DNA: TGTGCCAGCAGAGGGATGAGGGACATTCAGTACTTC

V gene: TRBV5-6
CDR3 length: 15
J gene: TRBJ1-1
D gene: .
clone size: .
CDR3 protein: CASSLLTGLSTEAFF
CDR3 DNA: TGTGCCAGCAGCTTACTTACAGGGTTGTCCACTGAAGCTTTCTTT

V gene: TRBV30
CDR3 length: 16
J gene: TRBJ2-1
D gene: .
clone size: .
CDR3 protein: CAWSRPGGSPHNEQFF
CDR3 DNA: TGTGCCTGGAGTCGTCCGGGTGGGAGCCCCCACAATGAGCAGTTCTTC

V gene: TRBV20-1
CDR3 length: 11
J gene: TRBJ2-1
D gene: .
clone size: few
CDR3 protein: CSATPRNEQFF
CDR3 DNA: TGCAGTGCTACCCCCCGGAATGAGCAGTTCTTC

V gene: TRBV7-2
CDR3 length: 15
J gene: TRBJ1-1
D gene: TRBD1
clone size: few
CDR3 protein: CASSFLTGPNTEAFF
CDR3 DNA: TGTGCCAGCAGCTTTTTGACAGGGCCGAACACTGAAGCTTTCTTT

V gene: TRBV3-1/TRBV3-2
CDR3 length: 15
J gene: TRBJ2-1
D gene: TRBD1
clone size: .
CDR3 protein: CASSQAGTGLNEQFF
CDR3 DNA: TGTGCCAGCAGCCAAGCGGGGACAGGCCTGAATGAGCAGTTCTTC

V gene: TRBV19
CDR3 length: 14
J gene: TRBJ1-2
D gene: .
clone size: .
CDR3 protein: CASIGGISASIYTF
CDR3 DNA: TGTGCCAGTATCGGGGGGATCTCGGCTTCCATCTACACCTTC

V gene: TRBV9
CDR3 length: 13
J gene: TRBJ1-1
D gene: .
clone size: .
CDR3 protein: CASSVAPGDEAFF
CDR3 DNA: TGTGCCAGCAGCGTAGCCCCGGGAGATGAAGCTTTCTTT

V gene: TRBV5-4
CDR3 length: 16
J gene: TRBJ2-1
D gene: .
clone size: .
CDR3 protein: CASSPRAFSSYNEQFF
CDR3 DNA: TGTGCCAGCAGCCCCCGCGCGTTTAGCTCCTACAATGAGCAGTTCTTC

V gene: TRBV4-3
CDR3 length: 15
J gene: TRBJ2-5
D gene: .
clone size: .
CDR3 protein: CASSQDFGRSETQYF
CDR3 DNA: TGCGCCAGCAGCCAAGATTTTGGGCGATCCGAGACCCAGTACTTC

V gene: TRBV2
CDR3 length: 14
J gene: TRBJ2-7
D gene: TRBD1
clone size: once
CDR3 protein: CASSSDRALYEQYF
CDR3 DNA: TGTGCCAGCAGTTCCGACAGGGCACTTTACGAGCAGTACTTC

V gene: TRBV7-8
CDR3 length: 16
J gene: TRBJ2-2
D gene: .
clone size: once
CDR3 protein: CASSPRVLGDTGELFF
CDR3 DNA: TGTGCCAGCAGCCCCCGGGTCCTAGGGGACACCGGGGAGCTGTTTTTT

V gene: TRBV5-8
CDR3 length: 16
J gene: TRBJ2-2
D gene: .
clone size: .
CDR3 protein: CASSRRPGANTGELFF
CDR3 DNA: TGTGCCAGCAGCCGTCGTCCAGGGGCAAACACCGGGGAGCTGTTTTTT

V gene: TRBV24-1
CDR3 length: 13
J gene: TRBJ1-4
D gene: TRBD1
clone size: .
CDR3 protein: CATNRGPNEKLFF
CDR3 DNA: TGTGCCACCAACAGGGGACCTAATGAAAAACTGTTTTTT

V gene: TRBV30
CDR3 length: 12
J gene: TRBJ1-2
D gene: TRBD1
clone size: .
CDR3 protein: CASPDRMYGYTF
CDR3 DNA: TGTGCCTCGCCGGACAGGATGTATGGCTACACCTTC

V gene: TRBV5-4
CDR3 length: 14
J gene: TRBJ2-3
D gene: .
clone size: .
CDR3 protein: CASSRAVGGDTQYF
CDR3 DNA: TGTGCCAGCAGCCGCGCCGTAGGGGGAGATACGCAGTATTTT

V gene: TRBV6-5
CDR3 length: 14
J gene: TRBJ1-5
D gene: .
clone size: .
CDR3 protein: CASSSSRSNQPQHF
CDR3 DNA: TGTGCCAGCAGTTCTTCACGGAGCAATCAGCCCCAGCATTTT

V gene: TRBV29-1
CDR3 length: 13
J gene: TRBJ1-1
D gene: TRBD1
clone size: .
CDR3 protein: CSVGTGPNTEAFF
CDR3 DNA: TGCAGCGTTGGGACAGGACCGAACACTGAAGCTTTCTTT

V gene: TRBV4-3
CDR3 length: 15
J gene: TRBJ1-4
D gene: .
clone size: .
CDR3 protein: CASSQDITASRKLFF
CDR3 DNA: TGCGCCAGCAGCCAAGACATCACTGCCTCGAGAAAACTGTTTTTT

V gene: TRBV5-1
CDR3 length: 13
J gene: TRBJ2-5
D gene: .
clone size: .
CDR3 protein: CASSLGGEETQYF
CDR3 DNA: TGCGCCAGCAGCTTGGGGGGAGAGGAGACCCAGTACTTC

V gene: TRBV28
CDR3 length: 13
J gene: TRBJ1-5
D gene: .
clone size: .
CDR3 protein: CASNRDSNQPQHF
CDR3 DNA: TGTGCCAGCAACAGGGATAGCAATCAGCCCCAGCATTTT